One and the same sample provided the 20 T cell receptor beta chains below, sequenced in a study of CD8 T cells in Susac syndrome. It was with random hexamers that about 0.45 to 1 ug RNA was reverse transcribed. TCRdb analysed the immunoSEQ multiplex PCR reads with MiXCR anew, one entry per CDR3 protein. The sample lists 95,000 to 150,000 distinct CDR3 sequences; nearly 96% were seen once. The material sequenced was CD4+ T cells from PBMCs. These receptors were collected from a human donor with Susac syndrome.

The CDR3: CASSDTYEQYF. Written as DNA, the CDR3 is TGCGCCAGCAGTGACACCTACGAGCAGTACTTC. The chain recombines TRBV5-1 with TRBJ2-7; D is ambiguous. Germline CDR1 and CDR2: SGHRS and YFSETQ. This CDR3 has 11 residues. V was pared by 5 bases and J by 2 bases, with 5 bases between. Drawing the rest from reference TRBV5-1 and TRBJ2-7, the complete variable domain is KAGVTQTPRYLIKTRGQQVTLSCSPISGHRSVSWYQQTPGQGLQFLFEYFSETQRNKGNFPGRFSGRQFSNSRSEMNVSTLELGDSALYLCASSDTYEQYFGPGTRLTVT.

The genes are TRBV7-9 and TRBJ1-4, with D possibly matching TRBD1 (5 bases). The CDR3 extends over 12 amino acids. Germline values: CDR1 SEHNR, CDR2 FQNEAQ (reference sequence). Trimming pared 4 bases from V and 8 bases from J, leaving 8 bases between. The CDR3 sequence: CASSSRVEKLFF. CDR3 bases: TGTGCCAGCAGCTCCAGGGTGGAAAAACTGTTTTTT.

The gene calls are TRBV29-1 and TRBJ2-3, with 7 bases identical to TRBD2. With 6 bases clipped from V and 1 base from J, the junction kept 10 bases outside the gene matches. The germline CDR1 and CDR2 sequences are SQVTM and ANQGSEA. The CDR3 loop spans 15 amino acids. CDR3 bases: TGCAGCGTCAGAAGAGGGGCGGGAGGCACAGATACGCAGTATTTT. It encodes CSVRRGAGGTDTQYF.

A single count supports this clonotype. The rearrangement links TRBV20-1 to TRBJ1-5; 10 positions match TRBD1. Germline assignment: CDR1 DFQATT and CDR2 SNEGSKA (reference sequence). Unmatched junction bases numbered 6, after V lost 1 base and J lost 0 bases. The CDR3 runs 17 residues. The CDR3 loop is CSARGQGARYSNQPQHF. The CDR3 DNA follows: TGCAGTGCTAGAGGACAGGGGGCCCGGTATAGCAATCAGCCCCAGCATTTT.

V is TRBV7-2 and J is TRBJ2-1; D is possibly TRBD2 (6 bases). This CDR3 is 13 amino acids long. Trimming stripped 4 bases from V and 5 bases from J, with 9 bases between. Germline V gene sequence: CDR1 SGHTA, CDR2 FQGNSA. The DNA for the CDR3 is TGTGCCAGCAGCTCACCGGGAGACAATGAGCAGTTCTTC. This codes for CASSSPGDNEQFF.

This chain connects TRBV2 to TRBJ2-2; D possibly corresponds to TRBD2 (6 bases). The germline CDR1 and CDR2 sequences are SNHLY and FYNNEI. This CDR3 contains 13 residues. V was shortened by 4 bases and J by 6 bases, with 9 bases between the two germline ends. The DNA for the CDR3 is TGTGCCAGCAGTGTGGAGGGGCCCGGGGAGCTGTTTTTT. Its protein product is CASSVEGPGELFF.

The chain couples TRBV9 to TRBJ1-5; D gene unclear. The V end was cut by 1 base, the J end by 5 bases, with 7 bases between. CDR1 is SGDLS, CDR2 YYNGEE, per germline. The CDR3 is 13 residues long. CDR3 in amino acids: CASSVNLDQPQHF. DNA of the CDR3: TGTGCCAGCAGCGTAAACTTGGATCAGCCCCAGCATTTT.

This chain connects TRBV20-1 to TRBJ2-1, with D hard to call. The germline V gene encodes CDR1 DFQATT and CDR2 SNEGSKA (reference sequence). Trimming pared 0 bases from V and 10 bases from J, leaving 13 bases between. CDR3 length: 13 amino acids. The CDR3 loop reads CSARDQSVVEQFF. The DNA for the CDR3 is TGCAGTGCTAGAGATCAGAGCGTCGTGGAGCAGTTCTTC.

V usage is TRBV6-5 and J usage is TRBJ1-2; D remains ambiguous. V lost 10 bases, J lost 6 bases, and 15 bases lay in between. The CDR3 length is 12 residues. Germline V gene lookup returns CDR1 MNHEY and CDR2 SVGAGI. The CDR3 loop reads CAIFQEGDGYTF. The CDR3 DNA sequence: TGTGCCATCTTTCAGGAGGGTGATGGCTACACCTTC.

The chain has TRBV28 and TRBJ2-5; 11 bases match TRBD2. V trimming: 4 bases; J trimming: 4 bases; junction bases outside the gene matches: 11. This CDR3 is 17 amino acids long. Germline CDR1 MDHEN, CDR2 SYDVKM. CDR3 nucleotides: TGTGCCAGCAGTTCGCCCCATAGCGGGAGGGCCGGAGAGACCCAGTACTTC. Its protein is CASSSPHSGRAGETQYF.

CDR3 DNA sequence: TGTGCCAGCAGCCCAACAGGGGTCCTCAGTGAGCAGTACTTC. Translation: CASSPTGVLSEQYF. This sequence joins TRBV28 and TRBJ2-7, with 7 bases identical to TRBD1. CDR1 is MDHEN and CDR2 is SYDVKM in the germline V gene. The J segment lost 7 bases and the V segment lost 6 bases, leaving 12 bases of the junction unmatched. CDR3 length: 14 amino acids.

CDR3 nucleotides: TGTGCCTCTAGCGGGAGTAACACCGGGGAGCTGTTTTTT. This gives the protein CASSGSNTGELFF. The V gene is TRBV25-1, the J gene TRBJ2-2, with 10 bases lining up with TRBD2. The germline V gene has CDR1 MGHDK and CDR2 SYGVNS. V lost 11 bases and J lost 2; bases outside the gene matches: 2. The CDR3 extends over 13 amino acids.

V is TRBV18 and J is TRBJ2-5; D may be TRBD1 (6 bases). Germline V gene data show CDR1 as KGHSH and CDR2 as LQKENI. The V and J ends lost 4 bases and 2 bases respectively, with 14 bases between them. The CDR3 covers 15 residues. Here the CDR3 reads CASSRGQNPQETQYF. DNA for the CDR3: TGTGCCAGCTCACGAGGACAGAATCCACAAGAGACCCAGTACTTC.

This chain links TRBV3-1 with TRBJ1-4; no clear D gene. Germline assignment: CDR1 LGHDT and CDR2 YNNKEL (reference sequence). V lost 4 bases and J lost 0, with 6 bases in between. The CDR3 is 14 residues long. CDR3 in amino acids: CASSLTSTNEKLFF. CDR3 nucleotide sequence: TGTGCCAGCAGCCTGACATCAACTAATGAAAAACTGTTTTTT.

The rearrangement joins TRBV10-3 to TRBJ1-2; weak D call: TRBD1 (6 bases). V was trimmed by 0 bases and J by 6 bases, leaving 11 bases between them. CDR1 is ENHRY, CDR2 SYGVKD, per germline. This CDR3 is built from 14 residues. The chain's CDR3 is CAISESAGVDGYTF. In nucleotides, the CDR3 is TGTGCCATCAGTGAGTCTGCAGGGGTGGATGGCTACACCTTC.

The V and J genes are TRBV20-1 and TRBJ1-5, with a possible D match to TRBD1 (6 bases). Germline CDR1 DFQATT, CDR2 SNEGSKA (reference sequence). This CDR3 is built from 12 residues. The V end was cut by 3 bases, the J end by 7 bases, with 10 bases between. CDR3 amino acids: CSARGGGQPQHF. The CDR3 coding sequence is TGCAGTGCTAGGGGGGGCGGCCAGCCCCAGCATTTT.

The chain carries TRBV6-5 and TRBJ1-4; TRBD1 might be the D (5 bases). Trimming removed 6 bases from V and 0 bases from J, with 8 bases in between. Per the germline V gene, CDR1 is MNHEY and CDR2 is SVGAGI. This CDR3 is 14 amino acids long. The CDR3 nucleotides read TGTGCCAGCAGGCGACAGTCAACTAATGAAAAACTGTTTTTT. Translated: CASRRQSTNEKLFF.

The chain has TRBV24-1 and TRBJ1-5; D is uncertain. The CDR3 extends over 13 amino acids. V lost 9 bases to trimming and J lost 2 bases, with 10 bases between them. Germline V CDR1 and CDR2: KGHDR, SFDVKD. CDR3 amino acids: CATQPVGNQPQHF. Written as DNA, the CDR3 is TGTGCCACCCAACCTGTTGGCAATCAGCCCCAGCATTTT.

V and J are TRBV3-1 and TRBJ1-2, with D perhaps TRBD1 (5 bases). The CDR3 is 15 residues long. The germline V gene encodes CDR1 LGHDT and CDR2 YNNKEL (reference sequence). V shed 4 bases and J shed 4 bases, with 16 bases lying between them. The DNA of the CDR3 is TGTGCCAGCAGCCTCGACGGGGGGAGTGGCTATGGCTACACCTTC. Its translation: CASSLDGGSGYGYTF.

This chain links TRBV11-2 with TRBJ2-2; possibly TRBD1 or TRBD2 for D (5 bases each). This CDR3 has 15 residues. In germline, CDR1 is SGHAT, CDR2 FQNNGV. The germline V and J ends were trimmed by 5 bases and 0 bases, with 10 bases remaining between them. The DNA for the CDR3 is TGTGCCAGCAGCGTGGGACCAACGAACACCGGGGAGCTGTTTTTT. It codes for CASSVGPTNTGELFF.